These 14 T cell receptor beta chains were sequenced from one sample in a study of T cell repertoires in ileal Crohn's disease. Clones were read by immunoSEQ multiplex PCR, and TCRdb kept only the in-frame ones, dropping some. The table records 14,000 or so clones, around 80% of them present only once. Sequenced sample: ileal tissue. These receptors came from an adult with Crohn's disease.

The chain links TRBV7-6 to TRBJ2-2; 13 bases align to TRBD2. CDR1 is SGHVS and CDR2 is FNYEAQ in the germline V gene. V dropped 1 base and J dropped 2; count of bases not matched to a gene: 1. The CDR3 sequence is 17 residues long. For the CDR3, the DNA is TGTGCCAGCAGCTTAGGGACTAGCGGGAGCAACACCGGGGAGCTGTTTTTT. Translating gives CASSLGTSGSNTGELFF.

V and J are TRBV6-6 and TRBJ1-2; possible D gene TRBD1, 6 bases. This CDR3 has 15 amino acids. Germline loops: CDR1 MNHNY, CDR2 SVGAGI (reference sequence). Trimming cost V 7 bases and J 0 bases, with 15 bases left between them. The CDR3 protein is CASKLSGTTNYGYTF. In DNA, the CDR3 is TGTGCCAGCAAGCTATCCGGGACAACTAACTATGGCTACACCTTC.

The rearrangement links TRBV5-5 to TRBJ2-7; 9 bases match TRBD1. Germline assignment: CDR1 SGHKS and CDR2 YYEKEE (reference sequence). V was pared by 3 bases and J by 1 base, with 8 bases of the junction left unmatched. This CDR3 is 16 amino acids long. In DNA, the CDR3 is TGTGCCAGCAGCTCGCGCGGCGGACAGGGGTCCTACGAGCAGTACTTC. Its translation is CASSSRGGQGSYEQYF.

This chain uses TRBV28 with TRBJ1-5; D might be TRBD1 (5 bases). The CDR3 has 14 residues. The germline V gene has CDR1 MDHEN and CDR2 SYDVKM. V was shortened by 6 bases and J by 5 bases, with 14 bases between the two germline ends. Written as DNA, the CDR3 is TGTGCCAGCAGCCTGGTGCAGGGTTATCAGCCCCAGCATTTT. Residues: CASSLVQGYQPQHF. Full variable domain (remainder filled in from reference TRBV28 and TRBJ1-5): DVKVTQSSRYLVKRTGEKVFLECVQDMDHENMFWYRQDPGLGLRLIYFSYDVKMKEKGDIPEGYSVSREKKERFSLILESASTNQTSMYLCASSLVQGYQPQHFGDGTRLSIL.

This rearrangement joins TRBV5-5 to TRBJ1-2, with 8 bases that match TRBD1. Trimming at V came to 0 bases and at J to 8 bases, leaving 9 bases not matched to a gene. Per the germline V gene, CDR1 is SGHKS and CDR2 is YYEKEE (reference sequence). The CDR3 has 15 amino acids. This CDR3 reads CASSLVSQGAGGYTF. CDR3 DNA: TGTGCCAGCAGCTTGGTATCGCAGGGGGCGGGCGGCTACACCTTC.

The CDR3 here is CASSLDRPGEQYF. The CDR3 DNA is TGTGCCAGCAGTTTGGATCGCCCGGGCGAGCAGTACTTC. The chain links TRBV28 to TRBJ2-7, with D unclear. The CDR3 is 13 amino acids. V was cut by 3 bases and J by 6 bases, with 12 bases left in between. Germline V gene lookup returns CDR1 MDHEN and CDR2 SYDVKM.

The rearrangement joins TRBV23-1 to TRBJ2-3; 8 bases are shared with TRBD1. TRBV23-1 is an open reading frame whose function is uncertain. The CDR3 extends over 17 amino acids. After removal of 3 bases from V and 2 bases from J, the junction contained 10 bases not matched to a gene. The CDR3 here is CASSHRTRQGYTDTQYF. The DNA of the CDR3 is TGCGCCAGCAGTCACAGAACGCGACAGGGGTACACAGATACGCAGTATTTT.

About this clone: Other DNA sequences in the same sample also yield this CDR3. The CDR3 loop is CASSAGQGQETQYF. The CDR3 coding sequence is TGTGCCAGCAGCGCAGGACAGGGACAAGAGACCCAGTACTTC. The chain combines TRBV9 with TRBJ2-5, with TRBD1 matching 8 bases. With 3 bases clipped from V and 2 bases from J, the junction kept 3 bases outside the gene matches. The CDR3 has 14 amino acids. The germline CDR1 and CDR2 sequences are SGDLS and YYNGEE.

V gene TRBV27 combines with J gene TRBJ1-6; D unclear. This CDR3 has 14 residues. Trimming pared 6 bases from V and 10 bases from J, leaving 16 bases between. Germline CDR1 is MNHEY and CDR2 is SMNVEV (reference sequence). The chain's CDR3 is CASSPPGGRSPLHF. The CDR3 coding sequence is TGTGCCAGCAGCCCCCCGGGAGGGCGGTCACCCCTCCACTTT.

The chain recombines TRBV7-9 with TRBJ2-3; 11 positions match TRBD2. The CDR3 covers 14 residues. The V gene's germline CDR1 is SEHNR and CDR2 FQNEAQ (reference sequence). V was pared by 5 bases and J by 5 bases, with 3 bases of the junction left unmatched. The CDR3 protein is CASSRSGGGDTQYF. CDR3 DNA sequence: TGTGCCAGCAGCCGTAGCGGGGGGGGAGATACGCAGTATTTT.

This clone is classed as medium-sized. V usage is TRBV6-6 and J usage is TRBJ1-3; a possible D gene is TRBD1 (5 bases). Germline-derived CDR1 and CDR2 are MNHNY and SVGAGI (reference sequence). The CDR3 runs 13 residues. V was cut by 7 bases and J by 8 bases, with 15 bases left in between. Written as DNA, the CDR3 is TGTGCCAGCACCCGTCAGGGATTGCACACCATATATTTT. Its protein is CASTRQGLHTIYF.

The gene calls are TRBV5-6 and TRBJ1-1; D uncertain. There are 14 residues in the CDR3. Trimming stripped 8 bases from V and 4 bases from J, with 18 bases between. The germline gives CDR1 SGHDT, CDR2 YYEEEE. CDR3 sequence: CASKLERGGTEAFF. DNA of the CDR3: TGTGCCAGTAAGCTTGAGCGAGGCGGCACTGAAGCTTTCTTT. Combining the CDR3 with reference TRBV5-6 and TRBJ1-1 gives the whole variable domain DAGVTQSPTHLIKTRGQQVTLRCSPKSGHDTVSWYQQALGQGPQFIFQYYEEEERQRGNFPDRFSGHQFPNYSSELNVNALLLGDSALYLCASKLERGGTEAFFGQGTRLTVV.

The V call is TRBV5-1, the J call TRBJ2-5; 8 nucleotides align to TRBD2. Unmatched junction bases numbered 7, after V lost 4 bases and J lost 5 bases. From germline, CDR1 is SGHRS and CDR2 YFSETQ. There are 14 residues in the CDR3. The CDR3 here is CASSDGGVMETQYF. The DNA for the CDR3 is TGCGCCAGCAGCGACGGGGGGGTGATGGAGACCCAGTACTTC.

The gene calls are TRBV21-1 and TRBJ1-4; the DNA was not compared with TRBD1, the D call given in the table. TRBV21-1 is deemed a pseudogene. CDR3 length: 15 amino acids. CDR3 sequence reads: CASSNIQHVNEKLFF. In nucleotides, the CDR3 is TGTGCCAGCAGCAACATACAGCATGTTAATGAAAAACTGTTTTTT.